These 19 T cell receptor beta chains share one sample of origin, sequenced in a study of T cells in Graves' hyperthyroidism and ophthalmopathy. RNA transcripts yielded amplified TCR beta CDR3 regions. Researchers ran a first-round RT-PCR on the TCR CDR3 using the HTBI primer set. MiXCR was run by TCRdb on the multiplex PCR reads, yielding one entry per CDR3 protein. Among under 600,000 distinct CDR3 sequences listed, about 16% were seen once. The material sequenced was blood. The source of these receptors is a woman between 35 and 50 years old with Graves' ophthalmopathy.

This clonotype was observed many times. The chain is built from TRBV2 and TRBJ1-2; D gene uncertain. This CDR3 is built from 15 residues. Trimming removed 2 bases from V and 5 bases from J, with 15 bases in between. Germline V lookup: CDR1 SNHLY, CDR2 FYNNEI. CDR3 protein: CASSESPLNRYGYTF. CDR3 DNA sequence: TGTGCCAGCAGTGAATCCCCTCTAAACAGATATGGCTACACCTTC.

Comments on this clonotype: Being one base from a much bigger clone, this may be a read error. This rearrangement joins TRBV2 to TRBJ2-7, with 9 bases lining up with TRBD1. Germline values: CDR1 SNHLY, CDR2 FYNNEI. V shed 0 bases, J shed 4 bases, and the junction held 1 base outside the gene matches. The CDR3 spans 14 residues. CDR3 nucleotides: TGTGCCAGCAGTGAAGCGGGACAGGGTTACGAGCAGTACTTC. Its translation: CASSEAGQGYEQYF. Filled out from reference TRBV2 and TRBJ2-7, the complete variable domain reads EPEVTQTPSHQVTQMGQEVILRCVPISNHLYFYWYRQILGQKVEFLVSFYNNEISEKSEIFDDQFSVERPDGSNFTLKIRSTKLEDSAMYFCASSEAGQGYEQYFGPGTRLTVT.

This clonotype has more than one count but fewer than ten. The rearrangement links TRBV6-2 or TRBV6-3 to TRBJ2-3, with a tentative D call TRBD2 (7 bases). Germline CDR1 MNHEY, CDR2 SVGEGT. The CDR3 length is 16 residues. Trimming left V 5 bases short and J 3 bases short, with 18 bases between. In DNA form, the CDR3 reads TGTGCCAGCAGTGTCAGGGGAGGGTTTGGAACAGATACGCAGTATTTT. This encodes CASSVRGGFGTDTQYF.

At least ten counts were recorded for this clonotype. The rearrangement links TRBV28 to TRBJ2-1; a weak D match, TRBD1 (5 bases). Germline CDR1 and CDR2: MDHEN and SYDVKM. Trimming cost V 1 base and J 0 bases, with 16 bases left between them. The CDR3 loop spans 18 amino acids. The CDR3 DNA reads TGTGCCAGCAGTTTATCCTCGGTCGGACACAGCTCCTACAATGAGCAGTTCTTC. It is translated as CASSLSSVGHSSYNEQFF.

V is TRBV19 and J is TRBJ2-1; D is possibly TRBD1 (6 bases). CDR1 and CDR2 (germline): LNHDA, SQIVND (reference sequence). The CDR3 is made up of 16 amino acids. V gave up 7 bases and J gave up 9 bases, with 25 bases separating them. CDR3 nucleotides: TGTGCCAGTACCCCTTGGGGATTGACAGGTGAGGGTGAGCAGTTCTTC. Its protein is CASTPWGLTGEGEQFF.

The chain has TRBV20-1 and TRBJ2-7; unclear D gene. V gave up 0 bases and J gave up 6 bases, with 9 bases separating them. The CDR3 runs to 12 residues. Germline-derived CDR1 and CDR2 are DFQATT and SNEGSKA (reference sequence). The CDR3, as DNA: TGCAGTGCTAGAGATATCGCTGGCGAGCAGTACTTC. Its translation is CSARDIAGEQYF.

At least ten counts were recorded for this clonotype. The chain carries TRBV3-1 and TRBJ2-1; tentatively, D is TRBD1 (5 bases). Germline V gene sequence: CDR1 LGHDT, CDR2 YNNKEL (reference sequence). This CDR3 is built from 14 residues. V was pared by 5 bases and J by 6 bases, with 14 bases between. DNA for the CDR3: TGTGCCAGCAGCAAGCGACAGCTTGGCAATGAGCAGTTCTTC. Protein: CASSKRQLGNEQFF.

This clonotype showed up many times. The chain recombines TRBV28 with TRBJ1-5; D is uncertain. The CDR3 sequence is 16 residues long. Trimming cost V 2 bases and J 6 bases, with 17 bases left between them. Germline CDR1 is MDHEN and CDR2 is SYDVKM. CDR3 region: CASSLGQVDVGQPQHF. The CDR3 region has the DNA TGTGCCAGCAGTTTAGGTCAGGTAGACGTCGGTCAGCCCCAGCATTTT.

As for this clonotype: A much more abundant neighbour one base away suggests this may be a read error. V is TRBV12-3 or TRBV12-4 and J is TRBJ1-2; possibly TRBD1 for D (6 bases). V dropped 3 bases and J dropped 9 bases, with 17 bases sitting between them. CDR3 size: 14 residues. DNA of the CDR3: TGTGCCAGCAGTTTCGGGGGGGGGCCGGGTCGCTACACCTTC. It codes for CASSFGGGPGRYTF.

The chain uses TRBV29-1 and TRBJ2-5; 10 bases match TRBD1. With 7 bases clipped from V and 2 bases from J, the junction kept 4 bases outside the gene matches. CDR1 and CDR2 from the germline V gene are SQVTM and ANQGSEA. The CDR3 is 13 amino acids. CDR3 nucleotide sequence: TGCAGCGCCGGGACAGGGGAGCAAGAGACCCAGTACTTC. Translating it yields CSAGTGEQETQYF.

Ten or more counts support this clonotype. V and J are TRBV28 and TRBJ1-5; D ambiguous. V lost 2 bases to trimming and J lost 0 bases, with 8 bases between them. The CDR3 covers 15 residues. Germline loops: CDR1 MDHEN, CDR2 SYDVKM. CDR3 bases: TGTGCCAGCAGTTTAACCGACATTAGCAATCAGCCCCAGCATTTT. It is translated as CASSLTDISNQPQHF.

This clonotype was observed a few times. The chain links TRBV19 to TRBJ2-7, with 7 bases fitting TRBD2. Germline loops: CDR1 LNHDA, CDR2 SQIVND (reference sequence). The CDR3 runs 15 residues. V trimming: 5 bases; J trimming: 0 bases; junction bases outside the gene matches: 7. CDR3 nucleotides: TGTGCCAGTAGTCGACTAGCCTCTAACTCCTACGAGCAGTACTTC. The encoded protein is CASSRLASNSYEQYF.

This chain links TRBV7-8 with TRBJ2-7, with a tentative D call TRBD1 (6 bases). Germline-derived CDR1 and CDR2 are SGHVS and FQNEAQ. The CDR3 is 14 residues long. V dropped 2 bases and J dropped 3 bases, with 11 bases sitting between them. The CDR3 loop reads CASSLRSGVYEQYF. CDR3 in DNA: TGTGCCAGCAGCTTACGGTCAGGGGTCTACGAGCAGTACTTC.

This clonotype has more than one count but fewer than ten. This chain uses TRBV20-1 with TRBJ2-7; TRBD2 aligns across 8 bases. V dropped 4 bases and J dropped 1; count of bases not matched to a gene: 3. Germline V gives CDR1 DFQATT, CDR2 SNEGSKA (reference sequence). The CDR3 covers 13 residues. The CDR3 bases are TGCAGTGCTACCGAGCGGGAGTCCTACGAGCAGTACTTC. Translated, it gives CSATERESYEQYF.

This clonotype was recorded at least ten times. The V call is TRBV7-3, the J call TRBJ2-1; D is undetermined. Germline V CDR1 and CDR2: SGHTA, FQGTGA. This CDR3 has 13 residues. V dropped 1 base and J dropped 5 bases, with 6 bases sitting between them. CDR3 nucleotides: TGTGCCAGCAGCTTAAATAGCAACAATGAGCAGTTCTTC. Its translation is CASSLNSNNEQFF.

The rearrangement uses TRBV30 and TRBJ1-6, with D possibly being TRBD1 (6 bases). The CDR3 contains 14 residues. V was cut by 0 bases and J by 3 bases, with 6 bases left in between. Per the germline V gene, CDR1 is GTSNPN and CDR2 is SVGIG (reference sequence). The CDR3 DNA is TGTGCCTGGAGTGTACAGGGCTATAATTCACCCCTCCACTTT. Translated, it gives CAWSVQGYNSPLHF.

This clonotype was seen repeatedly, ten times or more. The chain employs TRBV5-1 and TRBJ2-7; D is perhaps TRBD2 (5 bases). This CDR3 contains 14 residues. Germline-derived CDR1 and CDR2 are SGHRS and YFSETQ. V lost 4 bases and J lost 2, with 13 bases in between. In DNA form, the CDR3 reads TGCGCCAGCAGCGTAATCAGCGGCCCCTACGAGCAGTACTTC. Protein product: CASSVISGPYEQYF.

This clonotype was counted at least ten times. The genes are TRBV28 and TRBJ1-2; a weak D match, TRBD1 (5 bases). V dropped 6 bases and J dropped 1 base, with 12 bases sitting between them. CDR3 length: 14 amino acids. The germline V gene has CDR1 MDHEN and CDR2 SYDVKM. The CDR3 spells CASSSPGINYGYTF. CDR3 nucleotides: TGTGCCAGCAGCTCACCAGGGATTAACTATGGCTACACCTTC.

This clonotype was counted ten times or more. In DNA form, the CDR3 reads TGCGCCAGCAGCTTAACAGCGTTGGGGGGGAATGAGCAGTTCTTC. It encodes CASSLTALGGNEQFF. The chain is built from TRBV5-1 and TRBJ2-1; 7 bases line up with TRBD2. CDR1 and CDR2 (germline): SGHRS, YFSETQ. The CDR3 runs to 15 residues. The V and J ends lost 2 bases and 7 bases, in that order; junction bases with no gene match: 9.